The sequence of this T cell receptor beta chain was determined in a study of blood T cells in healthy people across ages (dated by TCRdb to about 2015). Regarding the research as a whole: In model experiments, template switching captured about one uniquely barcoded TCR beta cDNA molecule for every two T cells. Using deep sequencing normalized with unique cDNA molecular identifiers, the study measured how TCR beta repertoire diversity changes with age. Four age groups were formed from the donors: young (average 16 years), middle-aged (approximately 41), aged (approximately 60) and long-lived (roughly 88). To avoid experimental bias, donors of different ages were distributed randomly across sequencing lanes. Two additional independent replicas of 1 million unique cDNA reads from the same blood draw were analyzed for two donors (one aged 18 to 29 and one aged 80 or older).

Overall results and qualifications from the work: Compared with the aged group, more naive CD4+ T cells, fewer expanded clones and increased TCR diversity were shown by the long-lived group, suggesting age selection. Because the CMV infection status of the donors was unknown, age-related changes in expanded clonotypes may potentially have been confounded. Estimates of total diversity based on one million sequenced T cells were regarded as lower bounds and as underestimates. Observed TCR beta diversity per million T cells fell roughly linearly with age, and a significant reduction was already apparent by age roughly 40. Bulk unsorted PBMC profiling prevented conclusive comparison of naive and antigen-experienced compartments. There was a strong correlation between observed TCR beta diversity and the percentage of naive T cells measured by flow cytometry.

The donors were roughly 40 Caucasian individuals from Russia, aged roughly 6 to 100 years, who were systemically healthy. Each donor gave 8 to 10 milliliters of peripheral blood, drawn into EDTA-treated Vacutainer tubes. Ficoll-Paque density-gradient centrifugation was used to isolate PBMCs, with at least 7 million per sample. Total RNA was extracted from PBMCs with Trizol reagent, with at least 6 micrograms obtained per sample. For every donor, an aliquot of PBMCs went through flow cytometry to measure the percentages of naive CD45RAhigh/CD27high T cells. The CDR3 holds 16 amino acids from the cysteine to the phenylalanine. Just the 48-base CDR3 DNA is kept, in frame starting at base 1. Libraries came from 5' RACE. The sequencer listed for this sample is Illumina HiSeq 2500. A second roughly 6 to 12 cycle PCR used a sample-barcoded 5' primer and a J-beta primer mix. A template-switch 5' adaptor carrying 12 random nucleotides introduced a unique molecular identifier onto each TCR beta cDNA molecule. At least 2.5 million CDR3-containing paired-end reads were obtained from each sample. First-strand cDNA was synthesized from all RNA with the Mint cDNA synthesis kit, primed by a TRBC-specific oligonucleotide. All cDNA was treated with uracil-DNA glycosylase and then went through a first 18-cycle PCR with the universal primers M1SS and BC2_uni_R. Processing in the source paper ran as follows. Normalization of each sample was performed by random selection of 1 million high-quality reads, each carrying a distinct molecular identifier. Instead of being binned into consensus sequences, reads with shared molecular identifiers were discarded. MiTCR, with a Q25 quality threshold and the strictest error-elimination algorithm, was used for CDR3 identification, clonotype clustering and error correction. A nonparametric unseen species model with Euler transformation was used to estimate a lower bound on total TCR beta diversity. TCRdb reanalyzed the raw reads on its own, using fastp at Q25 for trimming and MiXCR for clone calling, and kept in-frame beta chains. Each entry merges the rows of one CDR3 protein and shows their most common DNA and genes. TCRdb, not the authors, supplied the V and J calls. A total of 1 million to 1.2 million distinct CDR3 sequences appear in this sample, 35% to 40% of them only once. The top ten constitute around 14% of the sample.

In regard to this clonotype: Its antigen is not yet known. The junction differs from germline at one of its ends, possibly a read error.

The rearrangement combines TRBV12-3 or TRBV12-4 with TRBJ2-1, with the D gene not clear enough to name. This receptor was identified in a young man in good health. Sequenced: blood. This receptor has the CDR3 CAGSPRNGPIYNEQFF. The bases are TGTGCCGGCAGCCCCAGGAATGGGCCCATCTACAATGAGCAGTTCTTC.